A single sample gave rise to the 29 T cell receptor beta chains below, sequenced in a study of OX40 agonist ivuxolimab in advanced cancers. Using immunoSEQ multiplex PCR, the repertoire was profiled, and TCRdb retains in-frame clones only, with some absent. The data hold 40,000 to 50,000 clones, with over 75% observed a single time. The sample in question was CD4+ or CD8+ T cells sorted from blood, obtained in a trial of the OX40 agonist ivuxolimab. The receptors were gathered from an adult with an advanced solid tumor such as melanoma, head and neck, liver or kidney cancer.

DNA for the CDR3: TGTGCCAGTCATCAGGGGTCCGTGAACACTGAAGCTTTCTTT. This encodes CASHQGSVNTEAFF. This chain joins TRBV19 and TRBJ1-1; TRBD1 might be the D (6 bases). V was trimmed by 8 bases and J by 0 bases, leaving 13 bases between them. This CDR3 has 14 amino acids. Germline V gene data show CDR1 as LNHDA and CDR2 as SQIVND (reference sequence).

This chain links TRBV7-3 with TRBJ1-1; 7 bases are a match to TRBD1. Germline lookup yields CDR1 SGHTA and CDR2 FQGTGA. The CDR3 has 13 amino acids. The V segment lost 5 bases and the J segment 6 bases; nucleotides outside the gene matches: 6. The CDR3 nucleotides read TGTGCCAGCAGCCAAGACAGGGTTGCTGAAGCTTTCTTT. Translating it yields CASSQDRVAEAFF.

The chain employs TRBV7-2 and TRBJ1-1; TRBD1 might be the D (5 bases). There are 14 residues in the CDR3. V shed 5 bases and J shed 5 bases, with 15 bases lying between them. CDR1 and CDR2 (germline): SGHTA, FQGNSA. CDR3 sequence: CASSPFIGGTEAFF. In DNA form, the CDR3 reads TGTGCCAGCAGCCCGTTTATCGGGGGGACTGAAGCTTTCTTT.

The chain is built from TRBV5-1 and TRBJ2-3; perhaps TRBD2 as D (6 bases). This CDR3 contains 13 residues. Germline lookup yields CDR1 SGHRS and CDR2 YFSETQ. V shed 6 bases and J shed 3 bases, with 11 bases lying between them. The CDR3 spells CASKAGGTDTQYF. The CDR3 nucleotides read TGCGCCAGCAAAGCGGGTGGTACAGATACGCAGTATTTT.

J is TRBJ2-5 and V is TRBV29-1; 8 bases fit TRBD1. This CDR3 is 14 amino acids long. CDR1 SQVTM and CDR2 ANQGSEA come from the germline V gene. With 5 bases clipped from V and 0 bases from J, the junction kept 5 bases outside the gene matches. CDR3 bases: TGCAGCGTTCGGGCAGGGGGCTACCAAGAGACCCAGTACTTC. As protein: CSVRAGGYQETQYF.

This clone showed up just a few times. The rearrangement joins TRBV2 to TRBJ2-1; the D gene is possibly TRBD2 (6 bases). CDR1 and CDR2 (germline): SNHLY, FYNNEI. Trimming removed 9 bases from V and 1 base from J, with 13 bases in between. The CDR3 has 14 residues. The CDR3 spells CASTGDGSYNEQFF. CDR3 sequence (DNA): TGTGCCAGTACGGGGGACGGTTCCTACAATGAGCAGTTCTTC.

This clone was detected a few times. The chain combines TRBV5-1 with TRBJ2-7; TRBD2 matches at 13 bases. Germline V CDR1 and CDR2: SGHRS, YFSETQ. J gave up 4 bases and V 0 bases, and 4 bases lay outside the gene matches. This CDR3 contains 16 residues. CDR3 sequence: CASSLGGTSGTYEQYF. CDR3 sequence (DNA): TGCGCCAGCAGCTTGGGGGGGACTAGCGGGACTTACGAGCAGTACTTC.

The CDR3 region has the DNA TGTGCCATCAGATCCGGGACAGCCGGCGGTTCTAATGAAAAACTGTTTTTT. The encoded protein is CAIRSGTAGGSNEKLFF. V gene TRBV10-3 combines with J gene TRBJ1-4, with TRBD1 matching 7 bases. Germline V CDR1 and CDR2: ENHRY, SYGVKD. This CDR3 has 17 residues. J lost 3 bases, V lost 6 bases, and 13 bases had no gene match.

The gene calls are TRBV19 and TRBJ2-5; perhaps TRBD2 as D (5 bases). Germline V CDR1 and CDR2: LNHDA, SQIVND (reference sequence). With 4 bases removed from V and 2 bases from J, the gap between germline ends came to 11 bases. This CDR3 has 14 residues. CDR3 residues: CASSKGSIQETQYF. The CDR3 DNA follows: TGTGCCAGTAGTAAAGGGAGTATACAAGAGACCCAGTACTTC.

Only a few counts were recorded for this clone. This chain links TRBV30 with TRBJ1-2; D unclear. Germline V lookup: CDR1 GTSNPN, CDR2 SVGIG (reference sequence). This CDR3 is 11 amino acids long. Deletions cut 1 base from V and 9 bases from J, with 9 bases between. The CDR3 loop is CAWSASGSYTF. In nucleotides, the CDR3 is TGTGCCTGGAGTGCCAGTGGGAGCTACACCTTC.

The chain recombines TRBV21-1 with TRBJ2-1; the D call TRBD1 from the table was never checked on the DNA. TRBV21-1 is flagged as a pseudogene. The CDR3 loop spans 16 amino acids. CDR3 bases: TGTGCCAGCAGCAAAGTTAAGGGGTGTACCTACAATGAGCAGTTCTTC. It codes for CASSKVKGCTYNEQFF.

The chain joins TRBV7-8 to TRBJ2-5; TRBD1 matches at 8 bases. The CDR3 spans 14 residues. Per germline, CDR1 SGHVS and CDR2 FQNEAQ. Trimming removed 3 bases from V and 5 bases from J; junction bases left unmatched: 5. In DNA form, the CDR3 reads TGTGCCAGCAGCTTGGGACAGGCGGGGGAGACCCAGTACTTC. It yields the protein CASSLGQAGETQYF.

The chain combines TRBV7-2 with TRBJ2-3; maybe TRBD2 (7 bases). The CDR3 is 17 residues long. Per germline, CDR1 SGHTA and CDR2 FQGNSA. V lost 2 bases and J lost 6, with 21 bases in between. The DNA for the CDR3 is TGTGCCAGCAGCTTATCCGGGGCGGGGGCCAGAGGGGATACGCAGTATTTT. Protein product: CASSLSGAGARGDTQYF.

This chain links TRBV10-3 with TRBJ1-3, with D possibly being TRBD1 (5 bases). The V end was cut by 3 bases, the J end by 0 bases, with 12 bases between. Per germline, CDR1 ENHRY and CDR2 SYGVKD. The CDR3 covers 16 residues. The DNA of the CDR3 is TGTGCCATCAGTGACGTCCGGGGGATCTCTGGAAACACCATATATTTT. Protein: CAISDVRGISGNTIYF.

The CDR3 sequence: CASSEGAGGGDTQYF. In DNA form, the CDR3 reads TGTGCCAGCAGTGAAGGGGCAGGGGGCGGGGATACGCAGTATTTT. The chain is built from TRBV6-1 and TRBJ2-3, with TRBD1 matching over 8 bases. J was trimmed by 6 bases and V by 1 base; bases with no gene match: 6. Germline assignment: CDR1 MNHNS and CDR2 SASEGT. The CDR3 covers 15 residues.

The rearrangement uses TRBV7-8 and TRBJ1-4, with 9 bases identical to TRBD1. The CDR3 sequence is 16 residues long. Germline values: CDR1 SGHVS, CDR2 FQNEAQ. The junction had 12 bases not matched to a gene; V was cut back by 5 bases and J by 8 bases. The CDR3 loop reads CASSRAGTGIGEKLFF. CDR3 bases: TGTGCCAGCAGCAGAGCTGGGACAGGGATAGGCGAAAAACTGTTTTTT.

A note on this clone: The same CDR3 can be traced to other DNA sequences in this sample. The rearrangement links TRBV25-1 to TRBJ2-7; the D call may be TRBD1 or TRBD2 (5 bases each). The V end was cut by 2 bases, the J end by 2 bases, with 10 bases between. This CDR3 is 14 amino acids long. CDR1 and CDR2 from the germline V gene are MGHDK and SYGVNS. The CDR3 here is CASSEEQGAYEQYF. DNA of the CDR3: TGTGCCAGCAGTGAAGAGCAGGGAGCCTACGAGCAGTACTTC.

The chain carries TRBV4-2 and TRBJ2-2, with unresolved D. The V end lost 0 bases, the J end lost 6 bases, and 11 bases lay between the germline ends. In germline, CDR1 is LGHNA, CDR2 YNFKEQ. The CDR3 loop spans 15 amino acids. CDR3 sequence: CASSQDRSAPGELFF. The CDR3 DNA is TGTGCCAGCAGCCAAGATCGTTCGGCCCCCGGGGAGCTGTTTTTT.

DNA for the CDR3: TGTGCCAGCAGCTTAGGGGGGAGCTCCTACAATGAGCAGTTCTTC. Protein product: CASSLGGSSYNEQFF. This chain connects TRBV5-6 to TRBJ2-1; D may match TRBD1 or TRBD2 (6 bases each). This CDR3 has 15 residues. Trimming removed 2 bases from V and 0 bases from J, with 9 bases in between. Per the germline V gene, CDR1 is SGHDT and CDR2 is YYEEEE.

The chain couples TRBV7-9 to TRBJ1-2; D is possibly TRBD1 (5 bases). In germline, CDR1 is SEHNR, CDR2 FQNEAQ (reference sequence). The CDR3 consists of 12 residues. V dropped 5 bases and J dropped 8 bases, with 12 bases sitting between them. The CDR3 spells CASSQSRDGYTF. In nucleotides, the CDR3 is TGTGCCAGCAGCCAATCAAGGGACGGCTACACCTTC.

This chain links TRBV6-5 with TRBJ1-6; 7 bases fit TRBD1. V was clipped by 2 bases and J by 6 bases; unmatched bases: 4. The CDR3 runs 15 residues. CDR1 MNHEY and CDR2 SVGAGI come from the germline V gene. Here the CDR3 reads CASSYDRAINSPLHF. The CDR3 coding sequence is TGTGCCAGCAGTTACGACAGGGCGATTAATTCACCCCTCCACTTT.

The V and J genes are TRBV9 and TRBJ2-7; D gene unclear. The CDR3 is made up of 12 amino acids. V was shortened by 2 bases and J by 2 bases, with 5 bases between the two germline ends. Germline CDR1 SGDLS, CDR2 YYNGEE. Here the CDR3 reads CASSVSPYEQYF. For the CDR3, the DNA is TGTGCCAGCAGCGTTTCCCCCTACGAGCAGTACTTC.

This clone was detected a few times. The chain carries TRBV16 and TRBJ1-6, with TRBD1 as a possible D gene (5 bases). V lost 4 bases, J lost 7 bases, and 8 bases lay in between. CDR3 length equals 13 residues. Germline assignment: CDR1 KGHSY and CDR2 FQNENV. The CDR3 spells CASSLDRNSPLHF. As DNA, the CDR3 is TGTGCCAGCAGCCTAGACAGAAATTCACCCCTCCACTTT.

This chain uses TRBV18 with TRBJ2-1; a weak D match, TRBD2 (5 bases). This CDR3 contains 13 residues. Germline V gives CDR1 KGHSH, CDR2 LQKENI. Trimming took 3 bases from V and 7 from J, leaving 10 bases between them. The CDR3 DNA reads TGTGCCAGCTCACCGAGGGAAGGAAATGAGCAGTTCTTC. The encoded protein is CASSPREGNEQFF.

J is TRBJ2-7 and V is TRBV27; 10 nucleotides match TRBD1. The CDR3 totals 15 residues. CDR1 and CDR2 (germline): MNHEY, SMNVEV (reference sequence). The V gene end was trimmed by 0 bases and the J gene end by 3 bases; junction bases not matched to a gene: 2. This CDR3 reads CASSLSGQGFYEQYF. The CDR3 DNA sequence: TGTGCCAGCAGTTTATCGGGACAGGGGTTCTACGAGCAGTACTTC.

The chain carries TRBV5-1 and TRBJ1-2; D not resolved. Deletions cut 2 bases from V and 7 bases from J, with 12 bases between. Germline CDR1 and CDR2: SGHRS and YFSETQ. The CDR3 runs 13 residues. The CDR3 DNA sequence: TGCGCCAGCAGCTTTGACGCCTTAGCTGGCTACACCTTC. Its translation is CASSFDALAGYTF.

The chain employs TRBV7-2 and TRBJ1-1; D possibly corresponds to TRBD1 (5 bases). Germline loops: CDR1 SGHTA, CDR2 FQGNSA. The V end lost 2 bases, the J end lost 4 bases, and 17 bases lay between the germline ends. This CDR3 comprises 16 residues. The CDR3 DNA sequence: TGTGCCAGCAGCTTACTCTCTGGGGGGTTGAGCACTGAAGCTTTCTTT. It is translated as CASSLLSGGLSTEAFF.

The chain couples TRBV30 to TRBJ1-5, with TRBD1 as a possible D gene (5 bases). Germline-derived CDR1 and CDR2 are GTSNPN and SVGIG (reference sequence). Deletions cut 2 bases from V and 5 bases from J, with 13 bases between. This CDR3 is 14 amino acids long. The CDR3 DNA sequence: TGTGCCTGGAGTATTCTCCAGGGCCATCAGCCCCAGCATTTT. It yields the protein CAWSILQGHQPQHF.

This clone appeared once. The chain is built from TRBV4-3 and TRBJ1-3; 8 bases match TRBD1. J was trimmed by 0 bases and V by 3 bases; bases with no gene match: 13. This CDR3 comprises 19 residues. Per germline, CDR1 LGHNA and CDR2 YSLEER. This CDR3 reads CASSQDWTGLSLSGNTIYF. CDR3 DNA: TGCGCCAGCAGCCAGGACTGGACAGGGCTTTCCCTCTCTGGAAACACCATATATTTT.